The rows below give T cell receptor beta chains drawn from one sample of a study of identical twins. TCRdb re-called the 5' RACE reads through MiXCR, storing one row per CDR3 protein. The table includes some 570,000 distinct CDR3 sequences, under 25% detected once. These data also formed part of another study, on yellow fever vaccine responses in identical twins.

Sequenced material: CD4+ T cells sorted from blood. These receptors came from a woman aged 18 to 35 in good health. CDR3s include the opening cysteine and the closing phenylalanine or tryptophan. The D gene is left open where the match is weak. Only part of the rows carry a size: once, few, many, or a class if the clone is expanded.

v_call,j_call,cdr3_length,clone_size,d_call,cdr3_aa
TRBV28,TRBJ2-2,14,NA,NA,CASSLKNPSGELFF
TRBV10-3,TRBJ2-7,14,few,TRBD1,CAISENRGTYEQYF
TRBV20-1,TRBJ2-1,15,NA,TRBD2,CSAREPGLATNEQFF
TRBV12-3/TRBV12-4,TRBJ1-6,15,few,NA,CASSLGRPGYSPLHF
TRBV14,TRBJ2-1,15,few,NA,CASSQGSLWGDEQFF
TRBV24-1,TRBJ2-1,12,NA,NA,CATSVRPNEQFF
TRBV5-5,TRBJ2-5,16,few,TRBD2,CASSLMGTSGQETQYF
TRBV24-1,TRBJ2-5,15,NA,NA,CSARAPGAYQETQYF
TRBV6-2/TRBV6-3,TRBJ2-2,14,few,NA,CASSYSENTGELFF
TRBV29-1,TRBJ1-5,13,few,NA,CSVGGGGAQPQHF
TRBV12-3/TRBV12-4,TRBJ2-4,13,NA,NA,CASSFRAKNIQYF
TRBV7-9,TRBJ2-7,12,few,NA,CASSHLFYEQYF
TRBV11-2,TRBJ2-5,17,few,TRBD2,CASSLRRLAGVGETQYF
TRBV4-1,TRBJ2-5,14,few,NA,CASSQGRDLETQYF
TRBV20-1,TRBJ2-5,13,many,TRBD1,CSAPTGGGETQYF
TRBV7-2,TRBJ2-7,16,NA,TRBD2,CASSLGRGGSWYEQYF
TRBV5-5,TRBJ2-4,16,NA,NA,CASSFGGGKAKNIQYF
TRBV5-1,TRBJ1-1,18,NA,TRBD1,CASSQQPPGQGTNTEAFF
TRBV19,TRBJ2-2,18,NA,TRBD2,CASSIVRGGWTSTGELFF
TRBV29-1,TRBJ2-3,15,NA,NA,CSVVTLPGSSDTQYF
TRBV19,TRBJ2-1,15,NA,TRBD1,CASRTGTGSTNEQFF
TRBV7-3,TRBJ1-2,16,few,NA,CASSLPGQERVYGYTF
TRBV6-6,TRBJ1-2,13,NA,TRBD1,CASSGTENYGYTF
TRBV7-2,TRBJ2-1,15,NA,NA,CASSAGLPSYNEQFF
TRBV5-1,TRBJ2-2,15,few,NA,CASSPGTMNTGELFF
TRBV27,TRBJ2-5,15,NA,TRBD2,CASSLTSGNQETQYF
TRBV20-1,TRBJ2-3,15,few,TRBD2,CSARPPSGVTDTQYF
TRBV7-9,TRBJ2-6,16,few,NA,CASSPNRVGGANVLTF
TRBV4-1,TRBJ1-5,14,few,NA,CASSQEGVNQPQHF
TRBV5-1,TRBJ2-1,15,NA,TRBD2,CASSISGGTYNEQFF
TRBV20-1,TRBJ2-1,13,few,NA,CSALADSYNEQFF
TRBV3-1,TRBJ2-2,17,NA,NA,CASSPRWGAGRTGELFF
TRBV27,TRBJ2-3,20,few,TRBD1,CASSPRQGVWVGQLGDTQYF
TRBV18,TRBJ2-7,17,NA,TRBD2,CASSPAVARLAGVEQYF
TRBV6-1,TRBJ2-3,16,many,TRBD2,CASSNGAGAGTDTQYF
TRBV6-1,TRBJ2-3,16,NA,NA,CASSPVGGRGEDTQYF
TRBV25-1,TRBJ2-3,20,NA,TRBD1,CASSGAPGQGKEASTDTQYF
TRBV29-1,TRBJ1-2,13,NA,NA,CSVAKTAFYGYTF
TRBV3-1,TRBJ1-1,12,NA,NA,CASSRTATEAFF
TRBV12-3/TRBV12-4,TRBJ1-2,11,NA,NA,CASREGIGYTF
TRBV5-1,TRBJ2-2,16,NA,TRBD1,CASSKGTGGRTGELFF
TRBV11-2,TRBJ2-6,16,few,TRBD1,CASSHGQGSGANVLTF
TRBV11-2,TRBJ2-1,14,NA,NA,CASSTQGLRNEQFF
TRBV6-5,TRBJ2-1,14,NA,NA,CASSWRASYNEQFF
TRBV4-1,TRBJ1-5,16,few,NA,CASSQGTGRGNQPQHF
TRBV6-1,TRBJ2-1,14,NA,NA,CASKNSGSYNEQFF
TRBV7-9,TRBJ2-3,16,NA,NA,CASSLGGTGGPDTQYF
TRBV3-1,TRBJ2-1,15,many,TRBD2,CASSQDTSGWNEQFF
TRBV19,TRBJ2-1,14,NA,TRBD1,CASTIRQGAGEQFF
TRBV5-5,TRBJ2-1,15,NA,NA,CASSLLRTVYNEQFF
TRBV5-1,TRBJ1-1,14,NA,NA,CASSSQDQNTEAFF
TRBV5-1,TRBJ2-1,15,NA,TRBD1,CASSTAGTGNPEQFF
TRBV6-2/TRBV6-3,TRBJ2-7,16,NA,NA,CASRRGLGSVSYEQYF
TRBV20-1,TRBJ2-7,11,NA,NA,CSASQYYEQYF
TRBV5-1,TRBJ2-7,14,few,TRBD1,CASSLEDRAYEQYF
TRBV12-3/TRBV12-4,TRBJ2-7,11,many,TRBD1,CASEGTAQQYF
TRBV20-1,TRBJ2-2,15,few,TRBD2,CSALRLAPDTGELFF
TRBV7-9,TRBJ2-1,17,many,TRBD2,CASSLAAAGGSYNEQFF
TRBV10-3,TRBJ2-5,12,NA,TRBD2,CAISEFRGLALF
TRBV11-2,TRBJ2-2,14,NA,NA,CASSLIRATGELFF